One sample yielded the 17 T cell receptor beta chains listed below, sequenced in a study of blood T cell repertoires in COVID-19. The data were produced by immunoSEQ multiplex PCR, yet TCRdb's version contains in-frame clones alone and is incomplete. Of 250,000 to 350,000 clones listed, about four fifths were seen once; the top ten hold roughly 1.1%. The sample was peripheral blood. These receptor sequences come from a woman aged 45-65 years with acute or convalescent COVID-19.

This chain connects TRBV11-2 to TRBJ1-1; D remains unclear. The CDR3 runs to 13 residues. From germline, CDR1 is SGHAT and CDR2 FQNNGV. The V end was cut by 10 bases, the J end by 1 base, with 13 bases between. For the CDR3, the DNA is TGTGCCATCACAGTCGTCACGAACACTGAAGCTTTCTTT. Residues: CAITVVTNTEAFF.

The chain carries TRBV24-1 and TRBJ2-3; 7 bases agree with TRBD1. The CDR3 consists of 15 residues. The V gene end was trimmed by 3 bases and the J gene end by 4 bases; junction bases not matched to a gene: 6. From germline, CDR1 is KGHDR and CDR2 SFDVKD. CDR3 nucleotides: TGTGCCACCAGTGATACGAAGGGGGCGGCAGATACGCAGTATTTT. Its translation: CATSDTKGAADTQYF.

This clone was seen only a few times. The gene calls are TRBV7-6 and TRBJ1-3, with 8 bases that match TRBD1. After removal of 5 bases from V and 5 bases from J, the junction contained 2 bases not matched to a gene. The germline gives CDR1 SGHVS, CDR2 FNYEAQ. The CDR3 is 13 residues long. The CDR3 bases are TGTGCCAGCAGCGGACAGGGCAGAAACACCATATATTTT. Its translation: CASSGQGRNTIYF.

This rearrangement joins TRBV7-2 to TRBJ2-7, with a tentative D call TRBD1 (6 bases). The germline gives CDR1 SGHTA, CDR2 FQGNSA. This CDR3 region has 15 residues. The V end was cut by 1 base, the J end by 0 bases, with 10 bases between. The CDR3 sequence is CASSLDRESSYEQYF. In DNA form, the CDR3 reads TGTGCCAGCAGCTTAGACAGGGAGAGCTCCTACGAGCAGTACTTC.

J is TRBJ2-5 and V is TRBV1; the D call TRBD2 from the table was never checked on the DNA. TRBV1 is described as a pseudogene. The CDR3 consists of 16 residues. CDR3 sequence (DNA): TGCACCAGCAGCGTACGGACTACCGACTTTGTGGAGACCCAGTACTTC. It translates to CTSSVRTTDFVETQYF.

The chain recombines TRBV18 with TRBJ2-6, with D possibly matching TRBD1 (5 bases). Germline values: CDR1 KGHSH, CDR2 LQKENI. This CDR3 comprises 18 residues. Trimming took 2 bases from V and 0 from J, leaving 14 bases between them. CDR3 bases: TGTGCCAGCTCACCAAACCCAGGGCATAGCTCTGGGGCCAACGTCCTGACTTTC. This sequence encodes CASSPNPGHSSGANVLTF.

The chain couples TRBV25-1 to TRBJ2-1, with TRBD2 as a possible D gene (6 bases). This CDR3 spans 13 amino acids. Deletions cut 7 bases from V and 4 bases from J, with 11 bases between. Germline-derived CDR1 and CDR2 are MGHDK and SYGVNS. Here the CDR3 reads CASTASGYNEQFF. The CDR3, as DNA: TGTGCCAGCACCGCCAGCGGGTACAATGAGCAGTTCTTC.

The V call is TRBV14, the J call TRBJ2-1; 11 bases are shared with TRBD2. J was trimmed by 1 base and V by 4 bases; bases with no gene match: 15. In germline, CDR1 is SGHDN, CDR2 FVKESK. The CDR3 extends over 20 amino acids. CDR3 DNA sequence: TGTGCCAGCAGCCCAACCTCCTGGGCTAGCGGGAGGAGGTCCTACAATGAGCAGTTCTTC. This translates into CASSPTSWASGRRSYNEQFF.

This rearrangement joins TRBV9 to TRBJ1-2; 9 bases match TRBD1. This CDR3 region has 16 residues. V shed 4 bases and J 4 bases; nucleotides not matched to a gene: 11. Germline V gene sequence: CDR1 SGDLS, CDR2 YYNGEE. The CDR3 sequence is CASSPSQDRGGYGYTF. The DNA for the CDR3 is TGTGCCAGCAGCCCTAGCCAGGACAGGGGCGGCTATGGCTACACCTTC.

About this clone itself: Other DNA sequences from this sample encode an identical CDR3 as well. CDR3 loop: CASSESAGGTYEQYV. The CDR3 bases are TGTGCCAGCAGTGAGTCGGCAGGGGGGACCTACGAGCAGTACGTC. The rearrangement joins TRBV6-1 to TRBJ2-7, with a tentative D call TRBD1 (7 bases). The CDR3 is made up of 15 amino acids. V lost 3 bases, J lost 2 bases, and 14 bases lay in between. Germline-derived CDR1 and CDR2 are MNHNS and SASEGT.

The chain recombines TRBV5-6 with TRBJ1-5; 10 bases align to TRBD1. The CDR3 extends over 13 amino acids. The germline CDR1 and CDR2 sequences are SGHDT and YYEEEE. V shed 4 bases and J 7 bases; nucleotides not matched to a gene: 2. The CDR3 DNA reads as TGTGCCAGCAGCCGGGACAGGGGACAGCCCCAGCATTTT. The encoded protein is CASSRDRGQPQHF.

This clone was picked up one time. This rearrangement joins TRBV7-3 to TRBJ2-6; TRBD1 aligns across 9 bases. The CDR3 sequence is 18 residues long. Trimming took 5 bases from V and 0 from J; bases not matched to a gene: 8. Per the germline V gene, CDR1 is SGHTA and CDR2 is FQGTGA. CDR3 coding DNA: TGTGCCAGCAGCGAACAGGGGGCTACCCACTCTGGGGCCAACGTCCTGACTTTC. This sequence encodes CASSEQGATHSGANVLTF.

To note about this clone: This specimen includes other DNA sequences encoding the same CDR3. The J gene is TRBJ2-3, the V gene TRBV7-3; no clear D gene. Germline V lookup: CDR1 SGHTA, CDR2 FQGTGA. V was clipped by 5 bases and J by 1 base, with 7 bases between them. The CDR3 is 13 residues long. The CDR3 coding sequence is TGTGCCAGCAGCCCGTCAGGCACAGATACGCAGTATTTT. Amino acids: CASSPSGTDTQYF.

J is TRBJ1-5 and V is TRBV2; TRBD1 is a possible D gene (6 bases). Trimming took 5 bases from V and 4 from J, leaving 12 bases between them. The CDR3 loop spans 14 amino acids. The V gene's germline CDR1 is SNHLY and CDR2 FYNNEI. The CDR3 sequence: CASSQWTVNQPQHF. The DNA for the CDR3 is TGTGCCAGCAGTCAATGGACAGTTAATCAGCCCCAGCATTTT.

This sequence joins TRBV7-2 and TRBJ1-1; perhaps TRBD1 as D (6 bases). This CDR3 has 16 residues. Looked up from germline, CDR1 is SGHTA and CDR2 is FQGNSA. The V end lost 5 bases, the J end lost 1 base, and 17 bases lay between the germline ends. CDR3 loop: CASSPSQGLGNTEAFF. The DNA for the CDR3 is TGTGCCAGCAGCCCGTCACAGGGATTGGGGAACACTGAAGCTTTCTTT.

The J gene is TRBJ2-5, the V gene TRBV27; TRBD1 matches at 10 bases. The CDR3 extends over 13 amino acids. The V gene end was trimmed by 7 bases and the J gene end by 2 bases; junction bases not matched to a gene: 1. Germline V gene lookup returns CDR1 MNHEY and CDR2 SMNVEV (reference sequence). Here the CDR3 reads CASKGQGQETQYF. DNA for the CDR3: TGTGCCAGCAAGGGACAGGGGCAAGAGACCCAGTACTTC.

V usage is TRBV3-1 (or the pseudogene TRBV3-2) and J usage is TRBJ1-3, with D maybe TRBD1 (5 bases). Germline V gene lookup returns CDR1 LGHDT and CDR2 YNNKEL (reference sequence). The CDR3 is 15 residues long. V shed 3 bases and J shed 2 bases, with 11 bases lying between them. The CDR3 nucleotides read TGTGCCAGCAGCCAGGGGCCTAGCGCTGGAAACACCATATATTTT. It yields the protein CASSQGPSAGNTIYF.